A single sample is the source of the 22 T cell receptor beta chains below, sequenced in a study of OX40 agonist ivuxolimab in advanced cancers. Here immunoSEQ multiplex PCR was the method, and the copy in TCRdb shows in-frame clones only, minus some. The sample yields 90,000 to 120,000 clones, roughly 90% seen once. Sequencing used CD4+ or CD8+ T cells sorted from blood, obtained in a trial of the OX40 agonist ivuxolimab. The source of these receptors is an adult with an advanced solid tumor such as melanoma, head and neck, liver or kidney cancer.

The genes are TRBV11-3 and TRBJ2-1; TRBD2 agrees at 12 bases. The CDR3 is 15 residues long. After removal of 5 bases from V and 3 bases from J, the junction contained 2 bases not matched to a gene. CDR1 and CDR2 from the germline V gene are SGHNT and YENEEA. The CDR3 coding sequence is TGTGCCAGCAGCCCACTAGCGGGAGGCTACAATGAGCAGTTCTTC. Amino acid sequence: CASSPLAGGYNEQFF. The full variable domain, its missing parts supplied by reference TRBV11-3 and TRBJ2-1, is EAGVVQSPRYKIIEKKQPVAFWCNPISGHNTLYWYLQNLGQGPELLIRYENEEAVDDSQLPKDRFSAERLKGVDSTLKIQPAELGDSAVYLCASSPLAGGYNEQFFGPGTRLTVL.

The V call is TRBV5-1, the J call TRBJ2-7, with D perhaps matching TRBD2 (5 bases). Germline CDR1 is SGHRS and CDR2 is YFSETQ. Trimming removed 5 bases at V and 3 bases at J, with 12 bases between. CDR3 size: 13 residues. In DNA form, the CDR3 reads TGCGCCAGCAGTGACCGAGGGTACTACGAGCAGTACTTC. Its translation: CASSDRGYYEQYF. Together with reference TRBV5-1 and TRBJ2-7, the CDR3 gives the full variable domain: KAGVTQTPRYLIKTRGQQVTLSCSPISGHRSVSWYQQTPGQGLQFLFEYFSETQRNKGNFPGRFSGRQFSNSRSEMNVSTLELGDSALYLCASSDRGYYEQYFGPGTRLTVT.

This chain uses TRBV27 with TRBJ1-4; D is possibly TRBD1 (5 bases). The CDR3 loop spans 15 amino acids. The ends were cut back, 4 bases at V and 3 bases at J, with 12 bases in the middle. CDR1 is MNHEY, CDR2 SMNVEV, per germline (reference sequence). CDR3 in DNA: TGTGCCAGCAGTTCTCAGGGTGGGTCTAATGAAAAACTGTTTTTT. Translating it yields CASSSQGGSNEKLFF.

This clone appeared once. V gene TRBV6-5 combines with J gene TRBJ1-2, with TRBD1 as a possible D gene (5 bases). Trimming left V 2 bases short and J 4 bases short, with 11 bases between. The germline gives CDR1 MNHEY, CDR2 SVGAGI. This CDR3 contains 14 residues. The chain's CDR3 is CASSYTGLPYGYTF. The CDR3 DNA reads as TGTGCCAGCAGTTACACGGGACTTCCCTATGGCTACACCTTC.

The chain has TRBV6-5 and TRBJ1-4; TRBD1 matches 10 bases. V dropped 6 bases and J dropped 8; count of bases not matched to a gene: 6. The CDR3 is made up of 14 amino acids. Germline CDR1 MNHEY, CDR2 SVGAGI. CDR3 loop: CASSWDRGGEKLFF. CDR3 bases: TGTGCCAGCAGCTGGGACAGGGGTGGGGAAAAACTGTTTTTT.

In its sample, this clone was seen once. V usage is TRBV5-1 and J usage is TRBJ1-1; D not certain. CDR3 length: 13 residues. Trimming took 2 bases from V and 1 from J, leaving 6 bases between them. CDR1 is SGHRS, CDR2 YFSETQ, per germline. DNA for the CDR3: TGCGCCAGCAGCTTCCTATCGAACACTGAAGCTTTCTTT. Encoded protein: CASSFLSNTEAFF.

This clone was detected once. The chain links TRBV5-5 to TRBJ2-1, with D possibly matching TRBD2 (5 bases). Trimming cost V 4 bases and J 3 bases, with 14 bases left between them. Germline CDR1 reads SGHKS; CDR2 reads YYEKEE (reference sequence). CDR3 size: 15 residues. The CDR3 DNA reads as TGTGCCAGCAGCCGACCGGGATCGGGCTACAATGAGCAGTTCTTC. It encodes CASSRPGSGYNEQFF.

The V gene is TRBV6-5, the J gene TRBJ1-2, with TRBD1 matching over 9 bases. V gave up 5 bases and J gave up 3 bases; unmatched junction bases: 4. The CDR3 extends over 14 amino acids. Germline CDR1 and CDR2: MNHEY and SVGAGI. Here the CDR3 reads CASSTRDRDYGYTF. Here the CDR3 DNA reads TGTGCCAGCAGTACCCGGGACAGGGACTATGGCTACACCTTC.

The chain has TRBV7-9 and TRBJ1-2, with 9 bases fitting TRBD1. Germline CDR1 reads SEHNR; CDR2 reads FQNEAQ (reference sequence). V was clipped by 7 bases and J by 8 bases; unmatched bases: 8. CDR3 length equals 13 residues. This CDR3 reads CASTKGQGIGYTF. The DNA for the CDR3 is TGTGCCAGCACCAAGGGACAGGGAATCGGCTACACCTTC.

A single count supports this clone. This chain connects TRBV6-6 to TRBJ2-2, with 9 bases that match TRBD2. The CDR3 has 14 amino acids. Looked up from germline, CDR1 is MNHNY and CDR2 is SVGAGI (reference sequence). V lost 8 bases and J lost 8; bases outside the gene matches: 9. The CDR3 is CASAGLATRGELFF. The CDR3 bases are TGTGCCAGCGCAGGACTAGCGACAAGGGGGGAGCTGTTTTTT.

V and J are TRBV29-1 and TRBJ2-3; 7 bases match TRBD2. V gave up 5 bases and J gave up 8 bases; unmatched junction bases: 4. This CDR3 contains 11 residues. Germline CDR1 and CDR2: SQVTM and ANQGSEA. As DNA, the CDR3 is TGCAGCGTTTGGGGGGGGTCTACGCAGTATTTT. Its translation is CSVWGGSTQYF.

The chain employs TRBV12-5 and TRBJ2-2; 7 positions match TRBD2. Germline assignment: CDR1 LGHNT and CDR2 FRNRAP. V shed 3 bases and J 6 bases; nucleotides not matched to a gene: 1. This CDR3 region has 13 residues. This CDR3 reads CASGFRGAGELFF. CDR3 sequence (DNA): TGTGCTAGTGGTTTTCGGGGGGCCGGGGAGCTGTTTTTT.

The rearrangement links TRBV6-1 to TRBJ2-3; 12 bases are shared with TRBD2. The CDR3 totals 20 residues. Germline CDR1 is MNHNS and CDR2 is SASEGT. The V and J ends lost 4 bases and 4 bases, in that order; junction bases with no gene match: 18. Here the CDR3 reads CASSARVRASGRASPDTQYF. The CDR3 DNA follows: TGTGCCAGCAGTGCCAGGGTTCGGGCTAGCGGGAGGGCCTCGCCAGATACGCAGTATTTT.

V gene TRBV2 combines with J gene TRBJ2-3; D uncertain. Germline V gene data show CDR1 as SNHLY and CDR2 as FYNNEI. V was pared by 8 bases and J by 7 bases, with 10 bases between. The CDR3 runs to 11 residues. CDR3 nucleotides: TGTGCCAGCGGGGAATCTTATACGCAGTATTTT. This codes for CASGESYTQYF.

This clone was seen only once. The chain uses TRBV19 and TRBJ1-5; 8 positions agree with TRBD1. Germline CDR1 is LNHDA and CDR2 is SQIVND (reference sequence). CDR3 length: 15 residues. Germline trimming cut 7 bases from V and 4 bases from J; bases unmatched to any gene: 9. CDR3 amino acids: CASKESGDRNQPQHF. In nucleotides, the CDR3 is TGTGCCAGTAAAGAATCGGGGGACAGGAATCAGCCCCAGCATTTT. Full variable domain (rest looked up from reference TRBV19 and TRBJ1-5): DGGITQSPKYLFRKEGQNVTLSCEQNLNHDAMYWYRQDPGQGLRLIYYSQIVNDFQKGDIAEGYSVSREKKESFPLTVTSAQKNPTAFYLCASKESGDRNQPQHFGDGTRLSIL.

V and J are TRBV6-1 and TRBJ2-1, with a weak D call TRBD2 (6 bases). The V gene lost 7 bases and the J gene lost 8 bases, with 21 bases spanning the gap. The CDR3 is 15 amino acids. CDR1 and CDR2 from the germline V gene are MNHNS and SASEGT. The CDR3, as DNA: TGTGCCAGCATAGGTGGACACGCGGGGAAGGATGAGCAGTTCTTC. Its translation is CASIGGHAGKDEQFF.

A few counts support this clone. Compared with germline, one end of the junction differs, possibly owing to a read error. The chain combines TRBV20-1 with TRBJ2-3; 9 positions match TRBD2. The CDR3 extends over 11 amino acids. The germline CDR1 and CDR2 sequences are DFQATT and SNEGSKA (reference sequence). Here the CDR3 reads CSAVSGTSSHF. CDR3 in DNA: TGCAGTGCTGTATCCGGGACTAGCTCTCATTTT.

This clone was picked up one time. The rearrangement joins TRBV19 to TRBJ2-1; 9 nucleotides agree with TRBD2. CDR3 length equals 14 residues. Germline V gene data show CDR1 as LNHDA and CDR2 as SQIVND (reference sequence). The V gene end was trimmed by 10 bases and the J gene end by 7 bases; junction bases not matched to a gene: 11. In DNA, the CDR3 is TGTGCCACCGCAAGTACAGGACTAGCGAATGAGCAGTTCTTC. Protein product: CATASTGLANEQFF.

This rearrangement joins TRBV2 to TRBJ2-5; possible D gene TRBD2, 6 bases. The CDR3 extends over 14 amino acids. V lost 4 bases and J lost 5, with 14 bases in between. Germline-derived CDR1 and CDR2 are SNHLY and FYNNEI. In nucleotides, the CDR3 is TGTGCCAGCAGTGTTCCGGGGGTGCGGGAGACCCAGTACTTC. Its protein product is CASSVPGVRETQYF.

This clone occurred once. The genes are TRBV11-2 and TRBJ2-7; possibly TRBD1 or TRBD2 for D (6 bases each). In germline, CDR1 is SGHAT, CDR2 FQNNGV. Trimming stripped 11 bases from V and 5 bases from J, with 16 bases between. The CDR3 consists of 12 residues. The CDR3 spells CASETGADEQYF. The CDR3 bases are TGTGCCTCAGAGACGGGGGCCGACGAGCAGTACTTC. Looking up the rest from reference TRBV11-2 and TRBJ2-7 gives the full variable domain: EAGVAQSPRYKIIEKRQSVAFWCNPISGHATLYWYQQILGQGPKLLIQFQNNGVVDDSQLPKDRFSAERLKGVDSTLKIQPAKLEDSAVYLCASETGADEQYFGPGTRLTVT.

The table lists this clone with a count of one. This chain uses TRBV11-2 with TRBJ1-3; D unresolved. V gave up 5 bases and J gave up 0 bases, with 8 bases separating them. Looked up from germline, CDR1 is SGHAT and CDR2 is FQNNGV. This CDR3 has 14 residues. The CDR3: CASSLLSSGNTIYF. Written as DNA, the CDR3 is TGTGCCAGCAGCCTACTGAGCTCTGGAAACACCATATATTTT.

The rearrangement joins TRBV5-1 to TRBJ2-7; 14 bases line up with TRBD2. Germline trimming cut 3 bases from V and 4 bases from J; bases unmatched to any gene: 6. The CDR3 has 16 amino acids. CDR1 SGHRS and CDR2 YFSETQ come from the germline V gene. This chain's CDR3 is CASSYGLAGGFYEQYF. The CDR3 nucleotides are TGCGCCAGCAGCTATGGACTAGCGGGAGGATTTTACGAGCAGTACTTC.